The clone carrying this T cell receptor beta chain was seen a few times. Its antigen is undetermined. Data came from immunoSEQ multiplex PCR; TCRdb stores just in-frame clones and leaves some out. Among under 85,000 clones listed, 70% to 75% were seen once. These data are taken from a study of vaccination effects on CD4 cells after COVID-19. The CDR3 is made up of 16 amino acids. Antigen-specific CD4+ T cell clonotypes were called by their expansion after viral peptide-pool culture in ViraFEST. Following an approximately ten-day culture, CD4+ T cells were purified. This TCR derives from a human donor who received a COVID-19 vaccine. Sequenced material: CD4+ T cells from PBMCs cultured with HCoV-229E spike peptides, taken before COVID-19 vaccination. This chain joins TRBV21-1 and TRBJ2-7; TRBD1 was called by the table and not checked on the DNA. TRBV21-1 is given as a pseudogene. The CDR3 loop reads CASSSGGDRVLYEQYV. CDR3 bases: TGTGCCAGCAGCTCGGGAGGGGACAGGGTTCTCTACGAGCAGTACGTC.